Listed here are 14 T cell receptor beta chains from one sample, sequenced in a study of OX40 agonist ivuxolimab in advanced cancers. Clones were read by immunoSEQ multiplex PCR, and TCRdb kept only the in-frame ones, dropping some. The table shows some 30,000 clones, with more than 80% occurring only once. Sequencing used CD4+ or CD8+ T cells sorted from blood, obtained in a trial of the OX40 agonist ivuxolimab. The origin of the receptors is an adult with an advanced solid tumor such as melanoma, head and neck, liver or kidney cancer.

This clone is a singleton in its sample. The same CDR3 also results from other DNA sequences found in this sample. The chain links TRBV19 to TRBJ2-7; TRBD2 might be the D (5 bases). V shed 1 base and J shed 0 bases, with 10 bases lying between them. CDR1 and CDR2 from the germline V gene are LNHDA and SQIVND (reference sequence). The CDR3 sequence is 15 residues long. In DNA form, the CDR3 reads TGTGCCAGTAGTATAGGGCCGGGGTCCTCCTACGAGCAGTACTTC. The encoded protein is CASSIGPGSSYEQYF. The variable domain in full, completed from reference TRBV19 and TRBJ2-7, reads DGGITQSPKYLFRKEGQNVTLSCEQNLNHDAMYWYRQDPGQGLRLIYYSQIVNDFQKGDIAEGYSVSREKKESFPLTVTSAQKNPTAFYLCASSIGPGSSYEQYFGPGTRLTVT.

V gene TRBV14 combines with J gene TRBJ2-3; 7 bases line up with TRBD1. In germline, CDR1 is SGHDN, CDR2 FVKESK. V was pared by 4 bases and J by 1 base, with 2 bases of the junction left unmatched. This CDR3 has 14 residues. The CDR3 DNA sequence: TGTGCCAGCAGCCTCACAGGGGGCACAGATACGCAGTATTTT. As protein: CASSLTGGTDTQYF.

The genes are TRBV6-1 and TRBJ2-7; 7 bases fit TRBD1. The CDR3 consists of 12 residues. Germline V lookup: CDR1 MNHNS, CDR2 SASEGT. The junction had 2 bases not matched to a gene; V was cut back by 9 bases and J by 0 bases. The CDR3 loop reads CASWDSSYEQYF. The CDR3 DNA is TGTGCCAGTTGGGACAGCTCCTACGAGCAGTACTTC.

The rearrangement links TRBV7-3 to TRBJ2-3; 9 positions match TRBD1. In germline, CDR1 is SGHTA, CDR2 FQGTGA. The CDR3 totals 15 residues. The V and J ends lost 4 bases and 1 base, in that order; junction bases with no gene match: 3. The CDR3 is CASSSTGGRTDTQYF. For the CDR3, the DNA is TGTGCCAGCAGCTCGACAGGGGGGCGCACAGATACGCAGTATTTT.

Comment on this clone: The sample holds other DNA sequences that translate to the same CDR3. The chain links TRBV27 to TRBJ2-7; TRBD2 matches 10 bases. This CDR3 comprises 14 residues. CDR1 is MNHEY and CDR2 is SMNVEV in the germline V gene (reference sequence). Trimming cost V 5 bases and J 3 bases; bases outside gene matches: 4. The CDR3 nucleotides read TGTGCCAGCAGTCCAGGACTAGCGGTCTACGAGCAGTACTTC. Translating gives CASSPGLAVYEQYF.

For the CDR3, the DNA is TGTGCCAGCAGCTTTGGACAGAACACCGGGGAGCTGTTTTTT. It translates to CASSFGQNTGELFF. The chain uses TRBV11-2 and TRBJ2-2; possible D gene TRBD1, 5 bases. This CDR3 has 14 residues. Germline loops: CDR1 SGHAT, CDR2 FQNNGV. Trimming removed 3 bases at V and 1 base at J, with 6 bases between.

In its sample, this clone ranks as large. The chain carries TRBV4-1 and TRBJ2-1, with D unresolved. The V gene lost 2 bases and the J gene lost 8 bases, with 10 bases spanning the gap. The CDR3 spans 13 residues. CDR1 and CDR2 from the germline V gene are MGHRA and YSYEKL. CDR3 sequence (DNA): TGCGCCAGCAGCCAATCTAGAGGAGATGAGCAGTTCTTC. This codes for CASSQSRGDEQFF.

This rearrangement joins TRBV10-3 to TRBJ2-5; D possibly uses TRBD1 or TRBD2 (5 bases each). Germline lookup yields CDR1 ENHRY and CDR2 SYGVKD. The CDR3 is 14 residues long. Trimming took 1 base from V and 5 from J, leaving 11 bases between them. This CDR3 reads CAISELQGEETQYF. As DNA, the CDR3 is TGTGCCATCAGTGAGTTGCAGGGAGAGGAGACCCAGTACTTC.

Of note for this clone: One end of the junction is discordant with germline, which a read error may explain. This chain links TRBV7-7 with TRBJ2-5; TRBD2 agrees at 7 bases. CDR1 is SSHAT and CDR2 is FNYEAQ in the germline V gene (reference sequence). CDR3 length: 15 amino acids. The DNA for the CDR3 is TGTGCTAGCAGCTTGTCGCCGGGGGAGGGAGAGACCCAGTACTTC. This gives the protein CASSLSPGEGETQYF.

By frequency in the sample, this clone is large. This chain joins TRBV2 and TRBJ2-2; TRBD2 matches at 7 bases. The CDR3 covers 15 residues. Per germline, CDR1 SNHLY and CDR2 FYNNEI. J gave up 6 bases and V 5 bases, and 9 bases lay outside the gene matches. The CDR3 DNA follows: TGTGCCAGCAGTCGTGGACTAGTTGCCCCCGGGGAGCTGTTTTTT. This translates into CASSRGLVAPGELFF.

In its sample, this clone ranks as medium-sized (0.01 to 0.1%). This chain links TRBV15 with TRBJ1-4; 7 bases are shared with TRBD1. V lost 5 bases and J lost 8; bases outside the gene matches: 11. The CDR3 length is 15 residues. Germline loops: CDR1 LNHNV, CDR2 YYDKDF (reference sequence). The chain's CDR3 is CATSGAGTVQEKLFF. CDR3 nucleotides: TGTGCCACCAGCGGTGCCGGGACAGTACAGGAAAAACTGTTTTTT.

The chain uses TRBV7-9 and TRBJ2-7; TRBD2 aligns across 9 bases. In germline, CDR1 is SEHNR, CDR2 FQNEAQ (reference sequence). V shed 4 bases, J shed 6 bases, and the junction held 1 base outside the gene matches. This CDR3 comprises 12 residues. This chain's CDR3 is CASSSSGAEQYF. The CDR3 DNA follows: TGTGCCAGCAGCTCTAGCGGGGCCGAGCAGTACTTC.

This clone came up once. The chain couples TRBV9 to TRBJ1-5; tentative D call: TRBD1 (6 bases). Germline lookup yields CDR1 SGDLS and CDR2 YYNGEE. V lost 0 bases, J lost 4 bases, and 11 bases lay in between. The CDR3 consists of 15 residues. CDR3 region: CASSVGGTINQPQHF. As DNA, the CDR3 is TGTGCCAGCAGCGTAGGAGGGACAATTAATCAGCCCCAGCATTTT. Full variable domain (missing parts from reference TRBV9 and TRBJ1-5): DSGVTQTPKHLITATGQRVTLRCSPRSGDLSVYWYQQSLDQGLQFLIQYYNGEERAKGNILERFSAQQFPDLHSELNLSSLELGDSALYFCASSVGGTINQPQHFGDGTRLSIL.

This clone was seen a single time. The rearrangement joins TRBV11-2 to TRBJ1-3; D unresolved. Germline values: CDR1 SGHAT, CDR2 FQNNGV. Trimming left V 0 bases short and J 4 bases short, with 16 bases between. This CDR3 is built from 17 residues. The CDR3, as DNA: TGTGCCAGCAGCTTAGAAGTGGTTCGGGCGCTGGGAAACACCATATATTTT. It is translated as CASSLEVVRALGNTIYF. The whole variable domain, filled in from reference TRBV11-2 and TRBJ1-3, reads EAGVAQSPRYKIIEKRQSVAFWCNPISGHATLYWYQQILGQGPKLLIQFQNNGVVDDSQLPKDRFSAERLKGVDSTLKIQPAKLEDSAVYLCASSLEVVRALGNTIYFGEGSWLTVV.